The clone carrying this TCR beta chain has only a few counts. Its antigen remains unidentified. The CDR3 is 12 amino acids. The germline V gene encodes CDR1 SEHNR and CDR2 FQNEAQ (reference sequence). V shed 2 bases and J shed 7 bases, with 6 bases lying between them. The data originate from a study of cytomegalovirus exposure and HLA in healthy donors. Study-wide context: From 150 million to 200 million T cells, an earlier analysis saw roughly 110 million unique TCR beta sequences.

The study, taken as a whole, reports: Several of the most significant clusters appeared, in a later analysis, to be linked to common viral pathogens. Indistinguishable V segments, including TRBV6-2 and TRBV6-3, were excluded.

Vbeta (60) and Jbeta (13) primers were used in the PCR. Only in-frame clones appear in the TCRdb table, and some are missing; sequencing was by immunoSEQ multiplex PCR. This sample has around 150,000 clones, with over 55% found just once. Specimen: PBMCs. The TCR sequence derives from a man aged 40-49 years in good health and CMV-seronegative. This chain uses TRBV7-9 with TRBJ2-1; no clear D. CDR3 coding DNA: TGTGCCAGCAGCTTATCATTGAATGAGCAGTTCTTC. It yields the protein CASSLSLNEQFF.